A selection of T cell receptor beta chains follows, all from one sample in a study of cytomegalovirus exposure and HLA in healthy donors. Generated by immunoSEQ multiplex PCR, the TCRdb table keeps only in-frame clones and is missing some. The data hold 160,000 or so clones, with 65% to 85% observed a single time. Input material: PBMCs. The receptors originated from a woman under 30 in good health and CMV-seronegative. CDR3s include the opening cysteine and the closing phenylalanine or tryptophan. The D gene is left open where the match is weak. The listing skips clone size in some rows; elsewhere it reads once, few, many or a size class.

.,TRBV6-5,.,TRBJ2-3,TGTGCCAGCAGTTACTCCGGGGCCAGGGGTACGCAGTATTTT,CASSYSGARGTQYF
.,TRBV30,.,TRBJ2-2,TGTGCCTGGAGAAAATCGGGACAGAACACCGGGGAGCTGTTTTTT,CAWRKSGQNTGELFF
TRBD2,TRBV9,.,TRBJ2-1,TGTGCCAGCCCGCCCGGGACTAGTTATAATGAGCAGTTCTTC,CASPPGTSYNEQFF
.,TRBV28,.,TRBJ1-1,TGTGCCAGCAGCTCCGGGACAATGAACACTGAAGCTTTCTTT,CASSSGTMNTEAFF
.,TRBV7-9,.,TRBJ1-4,TGTGCCAGCAGCTTAGGGGGCACACGGTACGAAAAACTGTTTTTT,CASSLGGTRYEKLFF
.,TRBV19,.,TRBJ1-5,TGTGCCAGTAGAATGGGTTTCGGTTTCGGGAATCAGCCCCAGCATTTT,CASRMGFGFGNQPQHF
.,TRBV7-9,.,TRBJ1-5,TGTGCCAGCAGCTTGGGAGGGAGGAATCAGCCCCAGCATTTT,CASSLGGRNQPQHF
TRBD2,TRBV7-8,.,TRBJ2-4,TGTGCCAGCAGCCCCACGGGACAAGGACTAGCCAAAAACAGTCAGTACTTC,CASSPTGQGLAKNSQYF
.,TRBV18,.,TRBJ1-1,TGTGCCAGCTCACCACTCGCAGAGGTCATGAACACTGAAGCTTTCTTT,CASSPLAEVMNTEAFF
.,TRBV11-3,.,TRBJ1-2,TGTGCCAGCAGCTCAACATCCCGGGGGGGCTACACCTTC,CASSSTSRGGYTF
.,TRBV28,.,TRBJ1-1,TGTGCCAGCAGTTCGGTTCCAAACACTGAAGCTTTCTTT,CASSSVPNTEAFF
.,TRBV29-1,.,TRBJ1-1,TGCAGCGTTGAAAGTACAGCTGAAGCTTTCTTT,CSVESTAEAFF
TRBD1,TRBV7-2,.,TRBJ1-3,TGTGCCAGCAGCTCCGAGACAGGGACGTCGGGAAACACCATATATTTT,CASSSETGTSGNTIYF
TRBD1,TRBV29-1,.,TRBJ1-1,TGCAGCGTGAGACAGGGGAGGGGTGGGAACACTGAAGCTTTCTTT,CSVRQGRGGNTEAFF
TRBD1,TRBV29-1,.,TRBJ1-2,TGCAGCGTACCCACAGGGGTAGCTAACTATGGCTACACCTTC,CSVPTGVANYGYTF
TRBD2,TRBV5-4,.,TRBJ2-1,TGTGCCAGCAGCGTTAGCGGGGGAGCCCTGGGGCAGTTCTTC,CASSVSGGALGQFF
TRBD1,TRBV7-2,once,TRBJ1-6,TGTGCCAGCAGCCTTCAGACAGGGGGGTATAATTCACCCCTCCACTTT,CASSLQTGGYNSPLHF
.,TRBV29-1,.,TRBJ2-1,TGCAGCGTCCTAGGGGAAAATGAGCAGTTCTTC,CSVLGENEQFF
TRBD1,TRBV6-1,.,TRBJ1-1,TGTGCCAGCAGAAAACAGGGGTGGGACACTGAAGCTTTCTTT,CASRKQGWDTEAFF
.,TRBV5-1,.,TRBJ2-1,TGCGCCAGCAGCGGAGGGACAGCTATAAATGAGCAGTTCTTC,CASSGGTAINEQFF
.,TRBV11-2,.,TRBJ2-1,TGTGCCAGCAGCTTAGAATCCTTTGGGGACTTTCGTAGAGAGCAGTTCTTC,CASSLESFGDFRREQFF
TRBD1,TRBV5-1,.,TRBJ1-4,TGCGCCAGCAAACACTCGGGACAGATTAATGAAAAACTGTTTTTT,CASKHSGQINEKLFF
.,TRBV25-1,.,TRBJ1-2,TGTGCCAGCAGTGAATATACAGGGTACTCGGGTGGCTACACCTTC,CASSEYTGYSGGYTF
TRBD1,TRBV19,.,TRBJ2-7,TGTGCCAGTAGTATCGGCGGGTCTACAGGGGGCTACGAGCAGTACTTC,CASSIGGSTGGYEQYF
.,TRBV19,few,TRBJ2-2,TGTGCCAGTAGTATATGGGTGGCAGTGGGCGCCGGGGAGCTGTTTTTT,CASSIWVAVGAGELFF
.,TRBV7-6,.,TRBJ1-1,TGTGCCAGCAGCTTAGTGGGGCAAACTGAAGCTTTCTTT,CASSLVGQTEAFF
.,TRBV4-1,.,TRBJ1-4,TGCGCCAGCAGCCAAGCGGCAGGGTCGGATGAAAAACTGTTTTTT,CASSQAAGSDEKLFF
TRBD2,TRBV11-3,.,TRBJ2-7,TGTGCCAGCAGCTTAGGCCCTAGCGGGGGGTACGAGCAGTACTTC,CASSLGPSGGYEQYF
TRBD1,TRBV6-1,once,TRBJ2-3,TGTGCCAGCCCGGGACAGGGGACAGATACGCAGTATTTT,CASPGQGTDTQYF
TRBD1,TRBV5-1,.,TRBJ2-7,TGCGCCAGCAGCTTGGTGGTTCCGGGACAGCGAGACGAGCAGTACTTC,CASSLVVPGQRDEQYF
TRBD1,TRBV5-5,few,TRBJ1-2,TGTGCCAGCACCACCGGGACAGACCTATTTGATGGCTACACCTTC,CASTTGTDLFDGYTF
TRBD2,TRBV5-6,.,TRBJ2-3,TGTGCCAGCAGCTTCGGGCTAGCGGGGGCAACGCAGTATTTT,CASSFGLAGATQYF
.,TRBV5-1,.,TRBJ1-2,TGCGCCAGCAGCTTTGGGAGGGACCTACTGCTTGGCTACACCTTC,CASSFGRDLLLGYTF
.,TRBV19,.,TRBJ1-5,TGTGCCAGTAGTATGAGGGGGCAGCCCCAGCATTTT,CASSMRGQPQHF
TRBD1,TRBV7-2,.,TRBJ2-7,TGTGCCAGCAAGACAGGGGGCTCCTTTTACGAGCAGTACTTC,CASKTGGSFYEQYF
.,TRBV7-9,.,TRBJ1-2,TGTGCCAGCAGCTTACCAGGGTATAACTATGGCTACACCTTC,CASSLPGYNYGYTF
.,TRBV5-1,once,TRBJ1-1,TGCGCCAGCAGCCGGGCCAGGGGAAACACTGAAGCTTTCTTT,CASSRARGNTEAFF
TRBD1,TRBV19,.,TRBJ1-5,TGTGCCAGTAGTCCCCGGACAGGGGTGGCTCAGCCCCAGCATTTT,CASSPRTGVAQPQHF
.,TRBV5-1,.,TRBJ1-1,TGCGCCAGCAGCTTGCCAGGTTCGGACACTGAAGCTTTCTTT,CASSLPGSDTEAFF
.,TRBV5-1,.,TRBJ1-2,TGCGCCAGCAGCCCCCGGACGGACCGCGGGGGCTACACCTTC,CASSPRTDRGGYTF
TRBD1,TRBV27,.,TRBJ2-7,TGTGCCAGCAGCTCCTGGGTCAGGGGGTCCTACGAGCAGTACTTC,CASSSWVRGSYEQYF
TRBD1,TRBV2,few,TRBJ1-2,TGTGCCAGCAGTGCGAGTAGGGACAGGGGGCCTGGCTACACCTTC,CASSASRDRGPGYTF
.,TRBV5-1,.,TRBJ2-1,TGCGCCAGCAGTCGCGGGACCCCCAATTCCAATGAGCAGTTCTTC,CASSRGTPNSNEQFF
.,TRBV28,.,TRBJ2-7,TGTGCCAGCAGTCCGCCTGGAATAGGGGGAAGAAGGTACTTC,CASSPPGIGGRRYF
.,TRBV14,.,TRBJ1-1,TGTGCCAGCAGCCAAGATTCCGAGGAAGCTTTCTTT,CASSQDSEEAFF
TRBD1,TRBV5-4,.,TRBJ2-7,TGTGCCAGCAGCTTGAAACAGGGGAATAGGGTTACCTACGAGCAGTACTTC,CASSLKQGNRVTYEQYF
TRBD2,TRBV7-9,.,TRBJ2-5,TGTGCCAGCGGGAGGGCACAGGAGACCCAGTACTTC,CASGRAQETQYF
TRBD2,TRBV19,.,TRBJ2-3,TGTGCCAGTAGCCCCTTTCTAGCGGGGGGGCGGGTAGATACGCAGTATTTT,CASSPFLAGGRVDTQYF
TRBD1,TRBV5-1,.,TRBJ1-2,TGCGCCAGCAGCCTCCCGCCCGGGACAGGCGTTCGGGGCTACACCTTC,CASSLPPGTGVRGYTF
.,TRBV5-4,.,TRBJ2-1,TGTGCCAGCAGCTTGCCGGACACACCAGGTGGGCAGTTCTTC,CASSLPDTPGGQFF
.,TRBV7-8,.,TRBJ1-1,TGTGCCAGCAGCTTCACAGTCACAGGTGAAGCTTTCTTT,CASSFTVTGEAFF
TRBD1,TRBV6-1,.,TRBJ1-5,TGTGCCAGCAGTGGGAGACAGGGCCGGAATCAGCCCCAGCATTTT,CASSGRQGRNQPQHF